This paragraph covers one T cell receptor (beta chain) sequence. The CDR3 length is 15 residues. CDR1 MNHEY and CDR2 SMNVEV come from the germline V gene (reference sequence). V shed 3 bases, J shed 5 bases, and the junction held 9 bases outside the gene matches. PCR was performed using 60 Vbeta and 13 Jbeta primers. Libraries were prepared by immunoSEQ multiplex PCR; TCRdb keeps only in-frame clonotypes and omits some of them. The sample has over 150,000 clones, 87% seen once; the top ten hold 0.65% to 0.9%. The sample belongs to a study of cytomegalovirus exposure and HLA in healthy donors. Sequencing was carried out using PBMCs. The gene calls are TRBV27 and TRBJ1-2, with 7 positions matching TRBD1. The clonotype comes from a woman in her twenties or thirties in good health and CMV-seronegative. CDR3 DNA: TGTGCCAGCAGTTTTGACGCTGGGACAGCGTATGGCTACACCTTC. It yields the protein CASSFDAGTAYGYTF.